A selection of T cell receptor beta chains follows, all from one sample in a study of T cell responses to AZD1222 COVID-19 vaccine. Method: immunoSEQ multiplex PCR; TCRdb's copy keeps in-frame clones and lacks some. Among tens of thousands of clones listed, 85% to 95% were seen once. Sequences were derived from peripheral blood, sampled on day 0 of MenACWY control vaccination. The receptors originated from an adult in good health. Each CDR3 is given with its conserved first and last residue. The D gene is left open where the match is weak. Clone sizes are given selectively: once, few, many, or a class where the clone is expanded.

clone_size: NA; d_call: NA; j_call: TRBJ2-3; v_call: TRBV7-3; cdr3_aa: CASSHGVGDTQYF; cdr3_nt: TGTGCCAGCAGTCACGGCGTTGGGGATACGCAGTATTTT
clone_size: NA; d_call: NA; j_call: TRBJ2-2; v_call: TRBV6-4; cdr3_aa: CASSATEANTGELFF; cdr3_nt: TGTGCCAGCAGTGCAACGGAAGCGAACACCGGGGAGCTGTTTTTT
clone_size: NA; d_call: NA; j_call: TRBJ2-2; v_call: TRBV5-1; cdr3_aa: CASSNGNTGELFF; cdr3_nt: TGCGCCAGCAGCAATGGGAACACCGGGGAGCTGTTTTTT
clone_size: NA; d_call: NA; j_call: TRBJ2-3; v_call: TRBV12-3/TRBV12-4; cdr3_aa: CASSFTASDTQYF; cdr3_nt: TGTGCCAGCAGTTTTACAGCCTCAGATACGCAGTATTTT
clone_size: NA; d_call: NA; j_call: TRBJ1-5; v_call: TRBV9; cdr3_aa: CASSAGGTNQPQHF; cdr3_nt: TGTGCCAGCAGCGCTGGGGGGACGAATCAGCCCCAGCATTTT
clone_size: NA; d_call: TRBD2; j_call: TRBJ2-7; v_call: TRBV5-4; cdr3_aa: CASTTGAGGGNEQYF; cdr3_nt: TGTGCCAGCACCACCGGGGCGGGAGGCGGAAACGAGCAGTACTTC
clone_size: NA; d_call: TRBD1; j_call: TRBJ2-1; v_call: TRBV19; cdr3_aa: CASNTGTGGYNEQFF; cdr3_nt: TGTGCCAGTAACACCGGGACAGGGGGATACAATGAGCAGTTCTTC
clone_size: few; d_call: NA; j_call: TRBJ1-3; v_call: TRBV27; cdr3_aa: CASSLNRGNTIYF; cdr3_nt: TGTGCCAGCAGTTTAAATAGAGGGAACACCATATATTTT
clone_size: NA; d_call: NA; j_call: TRBJ1-6; v_call: TRBV28; cdr3_aa: CASRTGSYNSPLHF; cdr3_nt: TGTGCCAGCAGGACGGGCTCCTATAATTCACCCCTCCACTTT
clone_size: NA; d_call: NA; j_call: TRBJ1-4; v_call: TRBV11-2; cdr3_aa: CASSLLAQGREKLFF; cdr3_nt: TGTGCCAGCAGCTTATTAGCGCAGGGAAGAGAAAAACTGTTTTTT
clone_size: NA; d_call: NA; j_call: TRBJ2-2; v_call: TRBV19; cdr3_aa: CASSMSGLPGSLFF; cdr3_nt: TGTGCCAGTAGTATGAGCGGACTCCCCGGGTCGCTGTTTTTT
clone_size: NA; d_call: TRBD1; j_call: TRBJ2-5; v_call: TRBV7-2; cdr3_aa: CASSLAVGTASQETQYF; cdr3_nt: TGTGCCAGCAGCTTAGCAGTCGGGACAGCTAGCCAAGAGACCCAGTACTTC
clone_size: NA; d_call: NA; j_call: TRBJ1-1; v_call: TRBV29-1; cdr3_aa: CSVGRDTEAFF; cdr3_nt: TGCAGCGTTGGAAGGGACACTGAAGCTTTCTTT
clone_size: NA; d_call: TRBD2; j_call: TRBJ2-1; v_call: TRBV5-4; cdr3_aa: CASSFLIAGDEQFF; cdr3_nt: TGTGCCAGCAGCTTTTTGATAGCGGGCGATGAGCAGTTCTTC
clone_size: NA; d_call: NA; j_call: TRBJ2-1; v_call: TRBV9; cdr3_aa: CATGPGAGAYNEQFF; cdr3_nt: TGTGCCACGGGCCCGGGGGCAGGGGCCTACAATGAGCAGTTCTTC
clone_size: NA; d_call: NA; j_call: TRBJ1-1; v_call: TRBV27; cdr3_aa: CASSLLSREGGAFF; cdr3_nt: TGTGCCAGCAGTTTGTTATCCAGGGAAGGAGGAGCTTTCTTT
clone_size: once; d_call: TRBD2; j_call: TRBJ2-7; v_call: TRBV18; cdr3_aa: CASSPSAGRDLLYEQYF; cdr3_nt: TGTGCCAGCTCACCATCGGCCGGGAGGGACCTCCTCTACGAGCAGTACTTC
clone_size: NA; d_call: NA; j_call: TRBJ1-2; v_call: TRBV19; cdr3_aa: CASRGGHGYTF; cdr3_nt: TGTGCCAGTCGGGGGGGACATGGCTACACCTTC
clone_size: NA; d_call: NA; j_call: TRBJ1-4; v_call: TRBV28; cdr3_aa: CASSLAQGSEKLFF; cdr3_nt: TGTGCCAGCAGTTTAGCGCAGGGGTCGGAAAAACTGTTTTTT
clone_size: NA; d_call: TRBD1; j_call: TRBJ1-2; v_call: TRBV18; cdr3_aa: CASSTGQGRAGYTF; cdr3_nt: TGTGCCAGCTCAACCGGACAGGGAAGGGCTGGCTACACCTTC